This T cell receptor (beta chain) is drawn from a study of shared clonotypes between healthy human individuals. Study-wide points: Shared clonotypes: roughly 4.7% naive CD4, about 3.5% naive CD8, less than 2.5% memory CD4, more than 0.3% memory CD8. Larger estimated richness was generally seen in naive subsets than in memory subsets.

V lost 3 bases to trimming and J lost 3 bases; unmatched junction nucleotides: 3. CDR3 length: 16 amino acids. Per germline, CDR1 LNHDA and CDR2 SQIVND (reference sequence). Measured with immunoSEQ multiplex PCR; TCRdb has only the in-frame clones, and not every one. The table has roughly 1,000,000 clones, around three quarters seen once. Turning to this clone: Its antigen is still unknown.

Researchers partitioned CD4+ cells into CD45RA+ naive and CD45RA-negative memory subsets. This clonotype was obtained from a man aged 18 to 30 in good health. Some clones in this sample may be carry-over from other donors' samples. This sequence joins TRBV19 and TRBJ2-5, with TRBD2 identical over 14 bases. The specimen was memory CD4+ T cells from PBMCs. Subset given: CD45RA-negative fraction. For the CDR3, the DNA is TGTGCCAGTAGTATTCCGGGACTAGCGGGAGAAGAGACCCAGTACTTC. Protein: CASSIPGLAGEETQYF.